This T cell receptor (beta chain) is from a study of cytomegalovirus exposure and HLA in healthy donors. Whole-study context: Of all 400 or so donors who were genotyped, 75% to 85% belonged to the Caucasian-associated ancestry cluster. Study-wide results and caveats: In a later analysis, HLA-associated TCR beta chains were more clonally expanded than equally common others. Immune exposure information comprised only CMV serostatus.

The length of the CDR3 is 14 residues. Per the germline V gene, CDR1 is SNHLY and CDR2 is FYNNEI. The ends lost 4 bases at V and 6 bases at J; junction bases unmatched: 6. Use of 60 Vbeta and 13 Jbeta primers characterized the PCR. Libraries were prepared by immunoSEQ multiplex PCR; TCRdb keeps only in-frame clonotypes and omits some of them. Its table records approximately 110,000 clones. On this clone itself: The antigen is not known.

The rearrangement uses TRBV2 and TRBJ1-5, with TRBD1 identical over 7 bases. Material: PBMCs. This receptor was taken from a man aged 25-45 years in good health and CMV-seronegative. CDR3 loop: CASSGQGGSQPQHF. As DNA, the CDR3 is TGTGCCAGCAGTGGACAGGGTGGGTCTCAGCCCCAGCATTTT.